The entry below describes one T cell receptor beta chain. No cognate antigen has been identified for it. Base qualities are not at hand, and no much larger clone is one base apart. Spanning cysteine to phenylalanine, the CDR3 consists of 13 amino acids. The only DNA kept is the CDR3, 39 bases in frame from the first base. CDR1 MDHEN and CDR2 SYDVKM were looked up in the germline V gene. At the junction V is shortened by 3 bases and J by 9 bases, with 14 bases in between. The data are from a study of T cell responses to AZD1222 COVID-19 vaccine (dated by TCRdb to the early 2020s). A note on the overall study: TCR sequencing covered more than 230 trial participants: 200 to 210 given two doses of AZD1222 and about 26 given two doses of MenACWY control vaccine. Trial participants were enrolled by age into subgroups of 18-55, 56-69 and 70-plus years, and around 150, 29 and 61 TCR-sequenced participants, respectively, were included in these subgroups.

Overall study results and their limits: The 56-69-year group was small, and its depth increase did not reach significance, likely because of low power. Participants were mostly white British, with more females than males. The authors suggested clonal diversity may have been underestimated. After two AZD1222 doses, spike-specific TCR breadth and depth were significantly higher than at day 0 and than in MenACWY recipients. Reportedly, almost half of the unique spike-specific TCRs recognized epitopes lying outside the regions that are mutated in the B.1.351 and B.1.1.7 variants. The whole spike protein was spanned by vaccine-associated CD4 TCRs, and dominant responses were seen in regions 160-218 and 743-854. Because no samples from the day 14 peak response were available, repertoires could be characterized only after the peak T cell response. Only a handful of AZD1222 recipients were SARS-CoV-2 seropositive at baseline, limiting conclusions about previously exposed vaccinees.

The sample's time point label, decoded: about 28 days (+/-7) after the second vaccine dose. Taken with the paper, the label for treatment or condition translates to: meningococcal conjugate vaccine given as trial control. Vaccinee samples came from UK trials COV001 and COV002, including a single-blind randomized controlled phase 2/3 trial of AZD1222 (ChAdOx1 nCoV-19) in healthy adults. For TCRbeta chain sequencing, PBMC samples from trial participants were taken at day 0 and at day 28 after the second dose. The CDR3 regions of human TCRbeta chains were analyzed by immunosequencing. Concerning the study's data processing: Repertoire TCRs were checked for matches against a reference library of SARS-CoV-2-specific TCRs that had been generated using the MIRA antigen-specificity platform. Breadth meant the fraction of unique TCRs that were SARS-CoV-2-associated, whereas depth meant the fraction of total T cells that were SARS-CoV-2-associated. Using the MIRA data, every spike-specific TCR was mapped to the spike region that the TCR reacted to and assigned to either a CD4 or a CD8 class. Log10-transformed breadth and depth values were compared by one-way ANOVA with Sidak's multiple comparisons tests. TCRdb limited this immuneACCESS table to in-frame rearrangements with V and J called. A share of clones is missing; checked studies link under half to unresolved V genes, and the rest is unexplained. That table is the source of V, J and clone size, and D and trimming were worked out from the DNA. The sample profile shows over 120,000 clones; approximately 85% of them were found once. About 4.9% of the sample comes from the top ten.

The TCR was taken from an adult who received the MenACWY meningococcal vaccine as a control. This receptor chain uses TRBV28 and TRBJ1-2, with a weak D call of TRBD1 (6 bases match). The source was peripheral blood, collected 28 days after the second dose of the MenACWY control vaccine. The CDR3: CASSFTGYQSYTF. The DNA sequence follows: TGTGCCAGCAGTTTTACAGGGTATCAAAGCTACACCTTC.